Listed here are 30 T cell receptor beta chains from one sample, sequenced in a study of T cell responses to AZD1222 COVID-19 vaccine. The method was immunoSEQ multiplex PCR; TCRdb's version includes in-frame clones alone and lacks a portion of them. The sample lists some 200,000 clones, around 90% occurring once. The source was peripheral blood, collected on day 0 of AZD1222 vaccination. These receptor sequences come from an adult in good health.

There are a few counts of this clone. The chain is built from TRBV19 and TRBJ1-6; perhaps TRBD1 as D (6 bases). Germline V CDR1 and CDR2: LNHDA, SQIVND (reference sequence). Trimming removed 9 bases at V and 7 bases at J, with 19 bases between. The CDR3 covers 15 residues. Here the CDR3 reads CASRPTGTVNSPLHF. In DNA form, the CDR3 reads TGTGCCAGCCGACCCACAGGGACGGTAAATTCACCCCTCCACTTT.

The chain carries TRBV19 and TRBJ1-5; the D gene is possibly TRBD1 (5 bases). This CDR3 is 14 amino acids long. The germline V gene encodes CDR1 LNHDA and CDR2 SQIVND (reference sequence). V was pared by 3 bases and J by 4 bases, with 10 bases between. The CDR3 DNA sequence: TGTGCCAGTAGTATCACGGGGACGAATCAGCCCCAGCATTTT. Its translation: CASSITGTNQPQHF.

V usage is TRBV6-6 and J usage is TRBJ2-7; 9 nucleotides agree with TRBD1. Trimming removed 0 bases from V and 2 bases from J; junction bases left unmatched: 2. CDR1 MNHNY and CDR2 SVGAGI come from the germline V gene (reference sequence). CDR3 length: 15 residues. CDR3 nucleotide sequence: TGTGCCAGCAGTTACTCGGGACAGGGTACCTACGAGCAGTACTTC. Its protein product is CASSYSGQGTYEQYF.

This chain uses TRBV2 with TRBJ1-2; D gene unclear. CDR1 SNHLY and CDR2 FYNNEI come from the germline V gene. This CDR3 region has 12 residues. V was trimmed by 4 bases and J by 8 bases, leaving 11 bases between them. CDR3 bases: TGTGCCAGCAGTGGAAACGGGTGGGGCTACACCTTC. Its protein product is CASSGNGWGYTF. Full variable domain (remainder filled in from reference TRBV2 and TRBJ1-2): EPEVTQTPSHQVTQMGQEVILRCVPISNHLYFYWYRQILGQKVEFLVSFYNNEISEKSEIFDDQFSVERPDGSNFTLKIRSTKLEDSAMYFCASSGNGWGYTFGSGTRLTVV.

The chain couples TRBV7-2 to TRBJ1-2, with 9 bases identical to TRBD1. The CDR3 is 15 amino acids. J gave up 6 bases and V 0 bases, and 5 bases lay outside the gene matches. From germline, CDR1 is SGHTA and CDR2 FQGNSA. The CDR3 sequence: CASSLARDRAHGYTF. The CDR3 DNA reads TGTGCCAGCAGCTTAGCGCGGGACAGGGCCCATGGCTACACCTTC.

This clone was seen only a few times. The chain combines TRBV7-2 with TRBJ1-2; D remains ambiguous. Germline V lookup: CDR1 SGHTA, CDR2 FQGNSA. V was pared by 7 bases and J by 8 bases, with 20 bases between. There are 14 residues in the CDR3. CDR3 sequence: CASKIQILPWGYTF. The CDR3 DNA follows: TGTGCCAGCAAGATCCAAATCCTGCCATGGGGCTACACCTTC.

V is TRBV5-1 and J is TRBJ2-1, with 7 positions matching TRBD1. J was trimmed by 1 base and V by 3 bases; bases with no gene match: 4. The CDR3 consists of 15 residues. Germline loops: CDR1 SGHRS, CDR2 YFSETQ. Written as DNA, the CDR3 is TGCGCCAGCAGCTCCGGGACAGTTTCCTACAATGAGCAGTTCTTC. Translation: CASSSGTVSYNEQFF.

V and J are TRBV7-2 and TRBJ1-6, with D perhaps matching TRBD1 (5 bases). In germline, CDR1 is SGHTA, CDR2 FQGNSA. Trimming pared 1 base from V and 5 bases from J, leaving 9 bases between. The CDR3 is 15 residues long. The CDR3 sequence: CASSLERQNNSPLHF. The CDR3 DNA reads as TGTGCCAGCAGCTTAGAGAGACAGAATAATTCACCCCTCCACTTT.

The V gene is TRBV7-2, the J gene TRBJ1-2; D is unclear. Germline V gene data show CDR1 as SGHTA and CDR2 as FQGNSA. V was pared by 1 base and J by 8 bases, with 17 bases between. CDR3 size: 15 residues. The CDR3 DNA is TGTGCCAGCAGCTTAGAGCGCACGATATTGGGGGGCTACACCTTC. Its translation is CASSLERTILGGYTF.

DNA for the CDR3: TGTGCCAGCAGCGTGGCCGGGAGTCAAGAGACCCAGTACTTC. It is translated as CASSVAGSQETQYF. The chain joins TRBV5-4 to TRBJ2-5, with D maybe TRBD2 (6 bases). This CDR3 has 14 residues. Germline CDR1 and CDR2: SGHNT and YYREEE (reference sequence). V lost 4 bases, J lost 2 bases, and 12 bases lay in between.

The chain has TRBV11-2 and TRBJ2-4; D not certain. Germline CDR1 is SGHAT and CDR2 is FQNNGV. V lost 1 base and J lost 0, with 13 bases in between. This CDR3 region has 17 residues. This chain's CDR3 is CASSLVLGRRAKNIQYF. The CDR3 coding sequence is TGTGCCAGCAGCTTAGTCTTAGGCAGGAGAGCCAAAAACATTCAGTACTTC.

This chain joins TRBV7-2 and TRBJ1-6; D gene ambiguous. V lost 3 bases and J lost 8, with 8 bases in between. The CDR3 runs 13 residues. Germline V gene sequence: CDR1 SGHTA, CDR2 FQGNSA. CDR3 in amino acids: CASSLVGDSPLHF. For the CDR3, the DNA is TGTGCCAGCAGCTTGGTGGGAGATTCACCCCTCCACTTT. Full variable domain (outside the CDR3, taken from reference TRBV7-2 and TRBJ1-6): GAGVSQSPSNKVTEKGKDVELRCDPISGHTALYWYRQSLGQGLEFLIYFQGNSAPDKSGLPSDRFSAERTGGSVSTLTIQRTQQEDSAVYLCASSLVGDSPLHFGNGTRLTVT.

This clone showed up just once. CDR3 sequence reads: CASSPPGRDTGELFF. The CDR3 DNA is TGTGCCAGCAGCCCGCCCGGTCGGGACACCGGGGAGCTGTTTTTT. The chain couples TRBV3-1 (or the pseudogene TRBV3-2) to TRBJ2-2; D remains unclear. Trimming stripped 4 bases from V and 3 bases from J, with 12 bases between. Germline V lookup: CDR1 LGHDT, CDR2 YNNKEL (reference sequence). CDR3 length: 15 amino acids.

The chain links TRBV2 to TRBJ1-5; 8 positions agree with TRBD1. V shed 4 bases, J shed 8 bases, and the junction held 7 bases outside the gene matches. The CDR3 has 14 amino acids. Looked up from germline, CDR1 is SNHLY and CDR2 is FYNNEI. This CDR3 is CASSGQGLGEPQHF. In DNA form, the CDR3 reads TGTGCCAGCAGTGGACAGGGGTTGGGTGAGCCCCAGCATTTT.

This chain connects TRBV19 to TRBJ2-7, with a weak D call TRBD2 (6 bases). The germline V gene encodes CDR1 LNHDA and CDR2 SQIVND (reference sequence). Trimming took off 4 bases at V and 6 bases at J, with 22 bases between the two ends. This CDR3 comprises 16 residues. CDR3 sequence: CASSNRGSGPSGEQYF. The CDR3 DNA reads TGTGCCAGTAGTAACCGGGGTAGCGGACCCTCGGGCGAGCAGTACTTC.

The chain couples TRBV5-1 to TRBJ2-7; 9 bases match TRBD1. In germline, CDR1 is SGHRS, CDR2 YFSETQ. V was pared by 4 bases and J by 6 bases, with 17 bases of the junction left unmatched. The CDR3 runs to 17 residues. The CDR3 region has the DNA TGCGCCAGCAGCCTTCCAGCCACCCCGGGACAGGGCTCCGAGCAGTACTTC. Translation: CASSLPATPGQGSEQYF.

This clone turned up a few times. An end of the junction does not agree with germline; a read error may underlie this. The V and J genes are TRBV5-5 and TRBJ2-5; D may be TRBD1 or TRBD2 (6 bases each). CDR3 size: 15 residues. Germline values: CDR1 SGHKS, CDR2 YYEKEE (reference sequence). CDR3 nucleotide sequence: TGTGCCAGCAGATCCATGGGGGGCGACCAGGAGACCCAGTACTTC. This sequence encodes CASRSMGGDQETQYF.

The chain joins TRBV11-2 to TRBJ1-4; D gene ambiguous. Germline CDR1 and CDR2: SGHAT and FQNNGV. Between the trimmed V and J ends, which lost 5 bases and 0 bases, there was a span of 13 bases. The CDR3 extends over 16 amino acids. CDR3 sequence (DNA): TGTGCCAGCAGCCCGAGGATTCCTGCAACTAATGAAAAACTGTTTTTT. This encodes CASSPRIPATNEKLFF.

The V gene is TRBV3-1 (or the pseudogene TRBV3-2), the J gene TRBJ2-3; possibly TRBD2 for D (6 bases). Germline V gene data show CDR1 as LGHDT and CDR2 as YNNKEL (reference sequence). The CDR3 is made up of 15 amino acids. V shed 0 bases and J shed 4 bases, with 11 bases lying between them. CDR3 coding DNA: TGTGCCAGCAGCCAAGACTCGGGACTGTCAGATACGCAGTATTTT. It is translated as CASSQDSGLSDTQYF.

The chain employs TRBV25-1 and TRBJ1-1; no definite D call. The CDR3 extends over 14 amino acids. In germline, CDR1 is MGHDK, CDR2 SYGVNS. V lost 1 base and J 1 base, leaving 7 bases between the germline ends. In nucleotides, the CDR3 is TGTGCCAGCAGTGAATTCTGGGGGAACACTGAAGCTTTCTTT. Amino acids: CASSEFWGNTEAFF. Complete variable domain (other parts from reference TRBV25-1 and TRBJ1-1): EADIYQTPRYLVIGTGKKITLECSQTMGHDKMYWYQQDPGMELHLIHYSYGVNSTEKGDLSSESTVSRIRTEHFPLTLESARPSHTSQYLCASSEFWGNTEAFFGQGTRLTVV.

The chain couples TRBV4-2 to TRBJ2-2; TRBD2 aligns across 8 bases. J was trimmed by 5 bases and V by 1 base; bases with no gene match: 9. The germline V gene encodes CDR1 LGHNA and CDR2 YNFKEQ. The CDR3 has 17 amino acids. CDR3 bases: TGTGCCAGCAGCCAAGTCCGAGCGGGAGTTGAGACCGGGGAGCTGTTTTTT. Protein: CASSQVRAGVETGELFF.

The chain joins TRBV9 to TRBJ2-1; D could derive from TRBD1 or TRBD2 (5 bases each). Germline V gives CDR1 SGDLS, CDR2 YYNGEE. The CDR3 extends over 15 amino acids. Trimming took off 3 bases at V and 3 bases at J, with 13 bases between the two ends. CDR3: CASSAGVGVYNEQFF. The CDR3 region has the DNA TGTGCCAGCAGCGCCGGGGTGGGGGTCTACAATGAGCAGTTCTTC.

The CDR3: CASSFQLANYGYTF. The CDR3 nucleotides read TGTGCCAGCAGCTTCCAGCTTGCTAACTATGGCTACACCTTC. This chain links TRBV5-5 with TRBJ1-2; no clear D gene. The CDR3 loop spans 14 amino acids. V lost 2 bases and J lost 0, with 8 bases in between. Germline CDR1 reads SGHKS; CDR2 reads YYEKEE (reference sequence). The full variable domain, in which reference TRBV5-5 and TRBJ1-2 provide the parts outside the CDR3, is DAGVTQSPTHLIKTRGQQVTLRCSPISGHKSVSWYQQVLGQGPQFIFQYYEKEERGRGNFPDRFSARQFPNYSSELNVNALLLGDSALYLCASSFQLANYGYTFGSGTRLTVV.

The rearrangement joins TRBV3-1 (or the pseudogene TRBV3-2) to TRBJ2-1; D uncertain. Germline loops: CDR1 LGHDT, CDR2 YNNKEL (reference sequence). The germline V and J ends were trimmed by 0 bases and 6 bases, with 9 bases remaining between them. The CDR3 runs 14 residues. The CDR3 is CASSQDPGSNEQFF. The CDR3 nucleotides are TGTGCCAGCAGCCAAGATCCCGGCTCCAATGAGCAGTTCTTC.

This chain links TRBV6-1 with TRBJ1-2; 9 positions agree with TRBD1. The J segment lost 3 bases and the V segment lost 2 bases, leaving 4 bases of the junction unmatched. CDR3 size: 15 residues. Germline loops: CDR1 MNHNS, CDR2 SASEGT. CDR3 coding DNA: TGTGCCAGCAGTGAACCGGGACAGGGTGACTATGGCTACACCTTC. Amino acid sequence: CASSEPGQGDYGYTF.

The V gene is TRBV6-1, the J gene TRBJ1-2; D call uncertain. V lost 3 bases and J 8 bases, leaving 13 bases between the germline ends. CDR1 and CDR2 from the germline V gene are MNHNS and SASEGT. CDR3 length equals 13 residues. The CDR3 here is CASSETQNGGYTF. The CDR3 nucleotides are TGTGCCAGCAGTGAGACTCAAAATGGGGGCTACACCTTC.

The chain joins TRBV3-1 (or the pseudogene TRBV3-2) to TRBJ2-2, with no clear D. Germline V lookup: CDR1 LGHDT, CDR2 YNNKEL (reference sequence). V lost 3 bases and J lost 2, with 13 bases in between. This CDR3 is built from 16 residues. CDR3 protein: CASSQRQVLNTGELFF. For the CDR3, the DNA is TGTGCCAGCAGCCAGCGGCAAGTGCTTAACACCGGGGAGCTGTTTTTT.

This chain connects TRBV6-1 to TRBJ2-7, with 11 bases aligning to TRBD1. Germline V gene lookup returns CDR1 MNHNS and CDR2 SASEGT. The V segment lost 1 base and the J segment 3 bases; nucleotides outside the gene matches: 2. The CDR3 sequence is 15 residues long. The CDR3 coding sequence is TGTGCCAGCAGTGAAGAGGGGACAGGGGGCTACGAGCAGTACTTC. This translates into CASSEEGTGGYEQYF.

This sequence joins TRBV19 and TRBJ2-1; 15 positions agree with TRBD2. The CDR3 is 15 amino acids. J was trimmed by 7 bases and V by 4 bases; bases with no gene match: 2. CDR1 and CDR2 (germline): LNHDA, SQIVND (reference sequence). CDR3 nucleotide sequence: TGTGCCAGTAGTACGGGACTAGCGGGGGGAAATGAGCAGTTCTTC. This codes for CASSTGLAGGNEQFF.

CDR3 coding DNA: TGTGCCAGCAGCACTTCCGGGACAATCTATGGCTACACCTTC. Protein: CASSTSGTIYGYTF. V usage is TRBV7-2 and J usage is TRBJ1-2; tentatively, D is TRBD1 (6 bases). V was pared by 5 bases and J by 4 bases, with 14 bases between. This CDR3 has 14 residues. The germline V gene has CDR1 SGHTA and CDR2 FQGNSA.